This TCR beta chain originates from a study of shared clonotypes between healthy human individuals. Between the trimmed V and J ends, which lost 2 bases and 7 bases, there was a span of 9 bases. This CDR3 is 14 amino acids long. CDR1 is SNHLY and CDR2 is FYNNEI in the germline V gene. Measured with immunoSEQ multiplex PCR; TCRdb has only the in-frame clones, and not every one. The sample includes 2 million to 2.5 million clones, under 97% of them seen just once. The specimen was naive CD4+ T cells sorted from blood. Subset here: CD45RA+ positively selected. This TCR was recovered from a man younger than 35 in good health. The chain uses TRBV2 and TRBJ1-6, with a tentative D call TRBD1 (6 bases). As DNA, the CDR3 is TGTGCCAGCAGTGAACAGGGGCCGAATTCACCCCTCCACTTT. It yields the protein CASSEQGPNSPLHF.